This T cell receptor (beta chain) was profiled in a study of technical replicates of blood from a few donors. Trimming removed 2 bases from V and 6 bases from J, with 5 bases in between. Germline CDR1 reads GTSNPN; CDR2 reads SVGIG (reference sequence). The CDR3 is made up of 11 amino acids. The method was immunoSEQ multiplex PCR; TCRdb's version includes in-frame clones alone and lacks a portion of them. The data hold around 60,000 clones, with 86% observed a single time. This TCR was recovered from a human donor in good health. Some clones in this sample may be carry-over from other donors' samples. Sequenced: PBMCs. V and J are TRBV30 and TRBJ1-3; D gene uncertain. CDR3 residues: CAWSPSNTIYF. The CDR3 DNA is TGTGCCTGGAGTCCGTCAAACACCATATATTTT. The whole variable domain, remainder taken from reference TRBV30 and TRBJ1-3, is SQTIHQWPATLVQPVGSPLSLECTVEGTSNPNLYWYRQAAGRGLQLLFYSVGIGQISSEVPQNLSASRPQDRQFILSSKKLLLSDSGFYLCAWSPSNTIYFGEGSWLTVV.